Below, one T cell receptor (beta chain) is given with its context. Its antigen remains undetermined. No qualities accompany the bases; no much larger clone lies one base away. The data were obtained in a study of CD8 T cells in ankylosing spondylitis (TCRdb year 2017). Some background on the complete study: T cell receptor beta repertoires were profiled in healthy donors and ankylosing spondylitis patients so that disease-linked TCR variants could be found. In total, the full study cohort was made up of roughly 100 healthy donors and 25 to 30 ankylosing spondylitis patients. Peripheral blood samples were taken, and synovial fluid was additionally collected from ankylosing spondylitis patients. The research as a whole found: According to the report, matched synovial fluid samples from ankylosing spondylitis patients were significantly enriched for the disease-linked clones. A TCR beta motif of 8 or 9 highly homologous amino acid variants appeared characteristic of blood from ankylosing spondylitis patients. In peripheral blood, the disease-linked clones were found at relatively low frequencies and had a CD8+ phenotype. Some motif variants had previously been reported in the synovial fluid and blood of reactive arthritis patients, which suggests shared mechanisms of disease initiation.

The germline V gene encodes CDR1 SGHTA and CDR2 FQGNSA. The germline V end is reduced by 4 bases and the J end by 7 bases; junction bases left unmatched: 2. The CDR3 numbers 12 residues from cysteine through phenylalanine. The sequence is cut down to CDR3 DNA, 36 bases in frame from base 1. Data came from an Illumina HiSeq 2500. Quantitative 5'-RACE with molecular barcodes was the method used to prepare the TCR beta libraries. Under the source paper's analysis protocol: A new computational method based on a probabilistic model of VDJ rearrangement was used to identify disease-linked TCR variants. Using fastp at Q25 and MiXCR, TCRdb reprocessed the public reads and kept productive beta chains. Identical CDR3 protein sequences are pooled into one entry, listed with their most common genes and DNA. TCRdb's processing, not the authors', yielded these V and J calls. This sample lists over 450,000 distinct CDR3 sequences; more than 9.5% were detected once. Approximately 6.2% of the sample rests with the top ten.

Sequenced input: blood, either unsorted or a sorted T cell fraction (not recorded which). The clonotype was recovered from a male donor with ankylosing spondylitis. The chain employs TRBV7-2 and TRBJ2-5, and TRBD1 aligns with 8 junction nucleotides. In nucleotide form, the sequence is TGTGCCAGCAGCTACAGGGGGGCGACCCAGTACTTC. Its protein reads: CASSYRGATQYF.